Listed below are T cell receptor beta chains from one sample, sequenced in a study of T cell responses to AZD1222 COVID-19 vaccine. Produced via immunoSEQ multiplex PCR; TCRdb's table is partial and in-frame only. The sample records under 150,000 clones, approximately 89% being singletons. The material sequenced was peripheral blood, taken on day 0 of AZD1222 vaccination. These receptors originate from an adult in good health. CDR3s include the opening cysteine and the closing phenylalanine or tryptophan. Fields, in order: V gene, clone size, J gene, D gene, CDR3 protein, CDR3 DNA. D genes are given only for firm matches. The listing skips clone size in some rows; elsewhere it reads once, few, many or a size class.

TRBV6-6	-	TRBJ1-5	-	CASTPGAENQPQHF	TGTGCCAGCACTCCAGGGGCGGAGAATCAGCCCCAGCATTTT
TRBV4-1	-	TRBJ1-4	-	CASSQVWGLGEKLFF	TGCGCCAGCAGCCAAGTGTGGGGGCTCGGTGAAAAACTGTTTTTT
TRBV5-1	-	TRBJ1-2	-	CASSPQVPSTNYGYTF	TGCGCCAGCAGCCCACAGGTACCTTCAACTAACTATGGCTACACCTTC
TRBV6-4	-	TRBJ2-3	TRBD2	CASSVSSGAPTDTQYF	TGTGCCAGCAGTGTGTCTAGCGGGGCCCCAACGGATACGCAGTATTTT
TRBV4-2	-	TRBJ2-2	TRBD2	CASSRSGGAGELFF	TGTGCCAGCAGTCGTAGCGGGGGGGCCGGGGAGCTGTTTTTT
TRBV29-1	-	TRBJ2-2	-	CSARTGELFF	TGCAGCGCTCGGACCGGGGAGCTGTTTTTT
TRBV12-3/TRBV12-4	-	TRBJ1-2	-	CASMALGGYTF	TGTGCCAGCATGGCGTTGGGGGGCTACACCTTC
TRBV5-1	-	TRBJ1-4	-	CASSLGPIGGWDEKLFF	TGCGCCAGCAGCTTGGGACCGATAGGGGGTTGGGATGAAAAACTGTTTTTT
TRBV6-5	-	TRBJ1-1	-	CASSYDTEAFF	TGTGCCAGCAGTTACGATACTGAAGCTTTCTTT
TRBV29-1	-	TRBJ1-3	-	CSVEDGNSGNTIYF	TGCAGCGTTGAAGATGGTAACTCTGGAAACACCATATATTTT
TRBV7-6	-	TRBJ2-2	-	CASSLARQYTGELFF	TGTGCCAGCAGCTTAGCGCGACAGTACACCGGGGAGCTGTTTTTT
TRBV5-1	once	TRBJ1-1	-	CASSLVEPGNTEAFF	TGCGCCAGCAGCCTGGTAGAGCCGGGGAACACTGAAGCTTTCTTT
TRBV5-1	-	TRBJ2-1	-	CASSTQGYNEQFF	TGCGCCAGCAGCACCCAGGGTTACAATGAGCAGTTCTTC
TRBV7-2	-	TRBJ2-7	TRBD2	CASSWTGGFSYEQYF	TGTGCCAGCAGCTGGACGGGGGGGTTCTCCTACGAGCAGTACTTC
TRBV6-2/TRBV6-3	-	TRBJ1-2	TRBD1	CASSYRTGLEGGYTF	TGTGCCAGCAGTTACCGGACAGGGTTGGAAGGTGGCTACACCTTC
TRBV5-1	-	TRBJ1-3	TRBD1	CASSLVATGVSGNTIYF	TGCGCCAGCAGCTTGGTGGCGACAGGGGTTTCTGGAAACACCATATATTTT
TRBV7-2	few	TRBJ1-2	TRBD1	CASTDFRNRGGYTF	TGTGCCAGCACCGACTTCCGGAACAGGGGTGGCTACACCTTC
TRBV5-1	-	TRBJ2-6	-	CASSLGSNSGANVLTF	TGCGCCAGCAGCTTGGGCAGTAACTCTGGGGCCAACGTCCTGACTTTC
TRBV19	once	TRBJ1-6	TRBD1	CASSPSMSFSQGDSPLHF	TGTGCCAGTAGCCCGAGTATGAGTTTCTCTCAGGGGGATTCACCCCTCCACTTT
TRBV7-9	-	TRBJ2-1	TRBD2	CASSLELAGGDEQFF	TGTGCCAGCAGCTTAGAACTAGCGGGGGGCGATGAGCAGTTCTTC
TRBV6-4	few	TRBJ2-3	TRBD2	CASSVAGGTDTQYF	TGTGCCAGCAGTGTAGCGGGGGGGACAGATACGCAGTATTTT
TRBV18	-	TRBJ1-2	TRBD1	CASSQKDRVYGYTF	TGTGCCAGCTCACAAAAAGACAGGGTCTATGGCTACACCTTC
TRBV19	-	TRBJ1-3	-	CASSMGGAGGNTIYF	TGTGCCAGTAGTATGGGGGGGGCAGGTGGAAACACCATATATTTT
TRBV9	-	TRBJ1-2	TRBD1	CASSVTQGAQGYTF	TGTGCCAGCAGCGTAACCCAGGGGGCGCAGGGCTACACCTTC
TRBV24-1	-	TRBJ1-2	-	CATSDFSGDYTF	TGTGCCACCAGTGATTTTTCAGGGGACTACACCTTC
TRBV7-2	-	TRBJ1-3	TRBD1	CASSAIAGTGGGNTIYF	TGTGCCAGCAGCGCCATCGCGGGGACAGGGGGAGGAAACACCATATATTTT
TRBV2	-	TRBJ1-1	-	CASSAKTSEAFF	TGTGCCAGCAGTGCTAAGACAAGTGAAGCTTTCTTT
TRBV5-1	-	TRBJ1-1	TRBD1	CASSLPRTGQEGNTEAFF	TGCGCCAGCAGCTTGCCTCGGACAGGGCAAGAAGGGAACACTGAAGCTTTCTTT
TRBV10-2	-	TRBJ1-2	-	CASSEAAGVTYGYTF	TGCGCCAGCAGTGAGGCGGCAGGCGTTACCTATGGCTACACCTTC